This paragraph covers one TCR beta chain sequence. This clone has a single count. Its antigen specificity is not known. Base qualities are not provided; no much larger clone lies one nucleotide away. TCRbeta CDR3 regions were amplified from genomic DNA using the immunoSEQ Assay, a bias-controlled multiplex PCR. In the original analysis: The number of nucleated cells in each sample was estimated from the amplification of reference gene primers within the assay. To quantify the absolute abundance of each unique TCRbeta CDR3 rearrangement, sequence reads were collapsed and filtered. For each sample, productive Simpson clonality was calculated as the square root of Simpson's diversity index across productive rearrangements. In TCRdb, the immuneACCESS table is reduced to in-frame sequences with V and J assigned. These tables do not hold every clone; where another copy was compared, an unresolved V gene accounts for under half, and the others remain unexplained. That table supplies the V and J calls and clone size; D and trimming were determined from the DNA. Within this sample are under 300,000 clones, with roughly 90% of them counted one time only. Together, the top ten hold about 0.74% of the sample.

The CDR3 sequence holds 13 residues, the cysteine and phenylalanine included. Of all the DNA, just the CDR3 is kept, 39 bases in frame from base 1. The collaborating institutions used their own protocols to collect whole blood in K2EDTA tubes. For TCRbeta analysis, collaborator samples were shipped as frozen whole blood, as isolated PBMCs, or as DNA extracted from either sample type. This entry belongs to a study of blood T cell repertoires in COVID-19 (dated by TCRdb to 2018 to 2021). Broadly, across the study: The collaborator samples originated in the United States, Italy and Spain and spanned the acute and convalescent phases of COVID-19. Subjects who had been exposed to COVID-19, were actively infected with it, or had recovered from it provided the deeply sampled blood TCRbeta repertoires that made up the dataset. The samples were drawn from the first 160 participants of the ongoing ImmuneRACE study and from some 1,300 subjects provided by 6 global collaborators. The prospective study material was composed of cDNA or gDNA derived from T cells, B-cell-depleted T cells, or PBMCs. Sample metadata almost always included a de-identified subject ID, COVID-19 status, age in years and sex. A freely available public database, intended as a resource for researchers studying the immune response to SARS-CoV-2, is where the repertoires were released. Where available, HLA class I and class II types were taken from metadata supplied by the sample provider and were not determined by assay-based typing. General findings and caveats noted by the study authors: The quantity of clinical and demographic metadata differed by source and by participant and was supplied without curation.

The specimen was peripheral blood. The receptor comes from a woman in her 30s with acute or convalescent COVID-19. The rearrangement joined TRBV12-2 to TRBJ2-1; the tabulated D call, TRBD2, remains unverified against the DNA. TRBV12-2 is described as a pseudogene. The CDR3 here reads CASRRTEGCEQFF. The nucleotide sequence reads TGTGCAAGTCGCCGAACGGAGGGATGTGAGCAGTTCTTC.